The next 8 T cell receptor beta chains were all read from a single sample in a study of T cell responses to AZD1222 COVID-19 vaccine. The method was immunoSEQ multiplex PCR; TCRdb's version includes in-frame clones alone and lacks a portion of them. The sample gives tens of thousands of clones, 70% to 90% of which show up once; 9% to 10% is in the top ten. The sample consisted of peripheral blood, taken 28 days after the second dose of the MenACWY control vaccine. Every receptor here comes from an adult who received the MenACWY meningococcal vaccine as a control.

The V and J genes are TRBV6-1 and TRBJ1-1, with 8 bases aligning to TRBD1. The CDR3 is made up of 14 amino acids. V lost 2 bases, J lost 5 bases, and 4 bases stayed unmatched. Germline V gene sequence: CDR1 MNHNS, CDR2 SASEGT. CDR3 nucleotides: TGTGCCAGCAGTGAATTCAGGGGGCAAACTGAAGCTTTCTTT. This codes for CASSEFRGQTEAFF.

The J gene is TRBJ2-2, the V gene TRBV3-1 (or the pseudogene TRBV3-2); no firm D call. CDR3 length: 14 residues. V was clipped by 1 base and J by 2 bases, with 5 bases between them. CDR1 is LGHDT and CDR2 is YNNKEL in the germline V gene (reference sequence). The DNA of the CDR3 is TGTGCCAGCAGCCAAGGACAAAACACCGGGGAGCTGTTTTTT. It is translated as CASSQGQNTGELFF.

The chain is built from TRBV7-2 and TRBJ2-1, with TRBD1 identical over 7 bases. The J segment lost 5 bases and the V segment lost 5 bases, leaving 12 bases of the junction unmatched. Germline loops: CDR1 SGHTA, CDR2 FQGNSA. CDR3 length equals 16 residues. The CDR3 reads CASSRNLRQGHNEQFF. DNA of the CDR3: TGTGCCAGCAGCCGCAACCTACGACAGGGCCACAATGAGCAGTTCTTC.

The rearrangement joins TRBV6-5 to TRBJ1-1; D remains ambiguous. Germline CDR1 and CDR2: MNHEY and SVGAGI. The CDR3 runs 15 residues. V was pared by 2 bases and J by 1 base, with 11 bases between. The DNA of the CDR3 is TGTGCCAGCAGTTACGTCCAGGCTACGAACACTGAAGCTTTCTTT. This codes for CASSYVQATNTEAFF.

This clone occurred once. CDR3: CASSIIGYGYTF. Written as DNA, the CDR3 is TGTGCCAGTAGTATAATAGGGTATGGCTACACCTTC. This sequence joins TRBV19 and TRBJ1-2; D gene unclear. This CDR3 is 12 amino acids long. Trimming left V 2 bases short and J 5 bases short, with 6 bases between. Germline V gene lookup returns CDR1 LNHDA and CDR2 SQIVND (reference sequence).

This sequence joins TRBV30 and TRBJ1-1; D remains unclear. The V end was cut by 2 bases, the J end by 12 bases, with 16 bases between. CDR1 and CDR2 from the germline V gene are GTSNPN and SVGIG (reference sequence). The CDR3 has 12 residues. In nucleotides, the CDR3 is TGTGCCTGGAGTTCACGTACAAGTGTCTCTTTCTTT. Its protein product is CAWSSRTSVSFF.

This chain joins TRBV9 and TRBJ2-7; 9 bases fit TRBD1. The CDR3 loop spans 17 amino acids. The V gene's germline CDR1 is SGDLS and CDR2 YYNGEE. V was clipped by 4 bases and J by 0 bases; unmatched bases: 11. The CDR3 coding sequence is TGTGCCAGCAGCCCACGACAGGGGGAGTATGGCTCCTACGAGCAGTACTTC. Translation gives CASSPRQGEYGSYEQYF.

This clone was seen once. The chain employs TRBV7-2 and TRBJ1-4, with 8 bases aligning to TRBD1. The CDR3 runs to 14 residues. J was trimmed by 7 bases and V by 4 bases; bases with no gene match: 5. Looked up from germline, CDR1 is SGHTA and CDR2 is FQGNSA. The CDR3 spells CASSSTQGVEKLFF. CDR3 DNA sequence: TGTGCCAGCAGCTCCACACAGGGGGTTGAAAAACTGTTTTTT.